This TCR beta chain appears in the sequencing data of a study of neurological immune-mediated disorders. Overall study findings and caveats: None of the CDR3 amino acid sequences found in expanded clones was shared across subjects. This suggests that the TCR-beta repertoires were private in all groups. The study phylogenetically grouped the repertoires of 18 of 34 multiple sclerosis patients into one related-CDR3 cluster, a possible signature.

cDNA was made by 5'RACE with 10-nucleotide random UMIs. TCRdb reprocessed the 5' RACE reads via MiXCR and lists one record per CDR3 protein. The sample contains over 60,000 distinct CDR3 sequences, 4% to 6% of which appear only once. Germline V CDR1 and CDR2: DFQATT, SNEGSKA (reference sequence). The CDR3 is made up of 14 amino acids. With V trimmed by 3 bases and J by 3 bases, 7 bases remained unmatched. This clonotype was observed many times. Its antigen is still unknown. Preparation of the unsorted libraries drew on 2 million PBMCs stored at -80 C. The material sequenced was PBMCs. The chain employs TRBV20-1 and TRBJ1-1; 7 nucleotides match TRBD1. The TCR comes from a woman aged 45-65 years with multiple sclerosis. CDR3 loop: CSARETGMDTEAFF. CDR3 DNA sequence: TGCAGTGCTAGGGAGACAGGGATGGACACTGAAGCTTTCTTT.